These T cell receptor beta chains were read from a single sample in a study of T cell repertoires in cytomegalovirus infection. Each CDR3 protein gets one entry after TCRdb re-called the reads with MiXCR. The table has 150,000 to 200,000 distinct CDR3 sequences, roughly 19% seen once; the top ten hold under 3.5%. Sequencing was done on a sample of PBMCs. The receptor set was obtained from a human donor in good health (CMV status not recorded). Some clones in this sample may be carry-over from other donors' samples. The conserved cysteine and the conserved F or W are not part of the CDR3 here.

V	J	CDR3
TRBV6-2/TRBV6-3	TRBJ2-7	ASSYSASGSQNEQY
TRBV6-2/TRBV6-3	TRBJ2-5	ASSRGLSKETQY
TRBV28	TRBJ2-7	ASSFVDEQY
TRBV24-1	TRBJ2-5	ATSDPRDSRETQY
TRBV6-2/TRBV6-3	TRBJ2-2	ASSYKHGLAENTGELF
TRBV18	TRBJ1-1	ASSPTNLNTEAF
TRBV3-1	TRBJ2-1	ASSQSLLAGVNNEQF
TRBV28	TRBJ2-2	ASSLPDLPSNTGELF
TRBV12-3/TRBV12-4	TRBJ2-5	ASTPGSQETQY
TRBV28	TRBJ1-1	ASSVIGKRDTEAF
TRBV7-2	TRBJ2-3	ASSLRGQGHWDTQY
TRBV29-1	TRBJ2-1	SVGTQANEQF
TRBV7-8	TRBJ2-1	ASSSGGRRSYNEQF
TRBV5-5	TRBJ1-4	ASTPQGANEKLF
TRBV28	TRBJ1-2	ASSPGERAWGYT
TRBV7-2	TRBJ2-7	ASSPGLAGSYEQY
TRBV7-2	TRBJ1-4	ASSLVGTPGAEKLF
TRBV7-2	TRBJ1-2	ASSLEASNYGYT
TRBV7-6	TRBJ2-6	ASTGKGGPGANVLT
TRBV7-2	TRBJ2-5	ASSLGVRTETQY
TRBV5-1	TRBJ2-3	ASSLETSGKEDTQY
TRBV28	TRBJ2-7	ASSLSLEQY